This T cell receptor (beta chain) was found in a study of early T cells in non-severe SARS-CoV-2 infection. Study results and caveats: Private and CD4 specificities were missed by VDJdb matching, which favored anti-spike CD8 responses.

Molecules of cDNA were individually given unique molecular identifiers that were attached to them. TCRdb re-derived calls from the 5' RACE reads in MiXCR, one entry per CDR3 protein. The sample holds 40,000 to 45,000 distinct CDR3 sequences, 9.5% to 13% seen once. CDR1 LGHNT and CDR2 FRNRAP come from the germline V gene. The length of the CDR3 is 10 residues. The germline V and J ends were trimmed by 5 bases and 7 bases, with 3 bases remaining between them. This clonotype was detected ten times or more. What it recognizes is unknown. Sequencing was carried out using whole blood. V gene TRBV12-5 combines with J gene TRBJ2-1; no reliable D call. The clonotype comes from an adult who was a healthcare worker with PCR-confirmed SARS-CoV-2 infection or an uninfected control (not recorded which). CDR3 sequence: CASGLNEQFF. CDR3 DNA sequence: TGTGCTAGTGGTCTGAATGAGCAGTTCTTC.